The clone carrying this T cell receptor beta chain showed up many times. Its antigen is currently unknown. The data stem from a study of T cell repertoires in cytomegalovirus infection. Findings and caveats of the study: The study identified carriers of CMV plus the relevant HLA from cumulative public TCR beta family frequency.

Trimming took 0 bases from V and 2 from J; bases not matched to a gene: 3. The CDR3 has 15 amino acids. Germline V CDR1 and CDR2: SGHTA, FQGTGA. Each CDR3 protein is one row after TCRdb ran MiXCR on the reads. Here the sample spans 900,000 to 950,000 distinct CDR3 sequences, less than 40% being singletons. The source material was cultured CD8+ T cells from PBMCs, sampled from culture after CMV antigen stimulation. This clonotype was sampled from a human donor in good health (CMV status not recorded). Some clones in this sample may be carry-over from other donors' samples. The chain carries TRBV7-3 and TRBJ1-1; TRBD1 agrees at 7 bases. This CDR3 is CASSLTGTANTEAFF. The CDR3, as DNA: TGTGCCAGCAGCTTAACGGGGACAGCTAACACTGAAGCTTTCTTT.